The 26 T cell receptor beta chains below were found in one sample sequenced in a study of monozygotic twins with inflammatory bowel disease. With the 5' RACE reads reprocessed, TCRdb shows one record per CDR3 protein and no DNA. The sample shows some 150,000 distinct CDR3 sequences, and roughly 1.2% sits with its ten largest clones. Material: blood. All receptors come from a human donor with ulcerative colitis or Crohn's disease, or a healthy co-twin of an affected twin (not recorded which).

V gene TRBV6-2 or TRBV6-3 combines with J gene TRBJ2-2; the D call from TCRdb, TRBD1, cannot be confirmed without DNA. This CDR3 spans 13 amino acids. The germline CDR1 and CDR2 sequences are MNHEY and SVGEGT. The CDR3 loop is CASSFDARVVLFF.

The rearrangement links TRBV30 to TRBJ1-2; lacking DNA, the TRBD1 call made by TCRdb goes unchecked. This CDR3 is 12 amino acids long. Germline values: CDR1 GTSNPN, CDR2 SVGIG (reference sequence). The CDR3 spells CAWARQGDGYTF.

J is TRBJ2-5 and V is TRBV10-3; with no DNA, the TCRdb D assignment of TRBD2 cannot be verified. The CDR3 is 17 amino acids. Germline V gene lookup returns CDR1 ENHRY and CDR2 SYGVKD. CDR3: CAISESGLAGAGETQYF.

The chain uses TRBV7-9 and TRBJ2-1; as DNA is missing, the TRBD1 call by TCRdb cannot be tested. Germline V gene data show CDR1 as SEHNR and CDR2 as FQNEAQ (reference sequence). The CDR3 loop spans 14 amino acids. The CDR3 sequence is CASSFSDRADEQFF.

The chain is built from TRBV29-1 and TRBJ1-1. Germline V lookup: CDR1 SQVTM, CDR2 ANQGSEA. This CDR3 is 13 amino acids long. CDR3 residues: CSARDGWTTEAFF.

The chain employs TRBV7-3 and TRBJ2-3; no DNA is available, so the TRBD2 call from TCRdb remains unchecked. This CDR3 has 16 amino acids. Germline V lookup: CDR1 SGHTA, CDR2 FQGTGA. CDR3 protein: CASSLVPAGGGDTQYF. Combining the CDR3 with reference TRBV7-3 and TRBJ2-3 gives the whole variable domain GAGVSQTPSNKVTEKGKYVELRCDPISGHTALYWYRQSLGQGPEFLIYFQGTGAADDSGLPNDRFFAVRPEGSVSTLKIQRTERGDSAVYLCASSLVPAGGGDTQYFGPGTRLTVL.

The rearrangement joins TRBV12-3 or TRBV12-4 to TRBJ1-3. The CDR3 loop spans 13 amino acids. The CDR3 loop is CASSRWMGNTIYF.

This chain connects TRBV28 to TRBJ2-4. This CDR3 comprises 12 residues. Per germline, CDR1 MDHEN and CDR2 SYDVKM. CDR3 sequence: CASSSGQNIQYF.

This chain joins TRBV7-3 and TRBJ2-2; TCRdb's D gene call, TRBD2, goes unchecked for lack of DNA. The CDR3 has 16 amino acids. Germline CDR1 and CDR2: SGHTA and FQGTGA. CDR3 sequence: CASSSPGLAGRGELFF.

V and J are TRBV7-2 and TRBJ2-1; the D call of TRBD2 rests on TCRdb alone, since no DNA is present to check it. In germline, CDR1 is SGHTA, CDR2 FQGNSA. The CDR3 has 16 amino acids. The CDR3 reads CASSLDGGPPYNEQFF.

The chain links TRBV6-1 to TRBJ2-1; TCRdb outputs TRBD1, but without DNA this stays unchecked. The CDR3 totals 14 residues. CDR1 is MNHNS, CDR2 SASEGT, per germline. CDR3 amino acids: CASSPLEGAGEQFF.

V gene TRBV12-3 or TRBV12-4 combines with J gene TRBJ2-7; TCRdb's D call, TRBD1, is unchecked because there is no DNA. The CDR3 contains 14 residues. This CDR3 reads CASSRTGGNYEQYF.

The rearrangement links TRBV27 to TRBJ1-1. The CDR3 length is 15 residues. From germline, CDR1 is MNHEY and CDR2 SMNVEV (reference sequence). The CDR3 loop is CASSLFQVPNTEAFF.

The chain uses TRBV24-1 and TRBJ2-5; TCRdb's assignment of TRBD1 cannot be checked, as there is no DNA. Germline V gene sequence: CDR1 KGHDR, CDR2 SFDVKD. The CDR3 sequence is 17 residues long. The CDR3 is CATSDPLDSEIQETQYF.

This chain joins TRBV9 and TRBJ1-1; TCRdb's D call of TRBD1 is untestable without DNA. The CDR3 runs to 14 residues. Germline CDR1 SGDLS, CDR2 YYNGEE. The chain's CDR3 is CASSVGGQRTEAFF.

The gene calls are TRBV29-1 and TRBJ1-1; the D gene TCRdb calls, TRBD1, cannot be checked with no DNA. The CDR3 runs 13 residues. The germline gives CDR1 SQVTM, CDR2 ANQGSEA. The CDR3 loop reads CSVSDRVGTEAFF.

The gene calls are TRBV7-3 and TRBJ2-2; as DNA is missing, the TRBD2 call by TCRdb cannot be tested. The CDR3 consists of 18 residues. Germline V gives CDR1 SGHTA, CDR2 FQGTGA. The CDR3 region is CASSSRDSGRAGGGELFF.

The chain carries TRBV5-1 and TRBJ1-4; TCRdb designates TRBD1, a call that cannot be tested without DNA. Germline V gene data show CDR1 as SGHRS and CDR2 as YFSETQ. This CDR3 is 16 amino acids long. This CDR3 is CASRRGAGATNEKLFF.

The chain uses TRBV6-2 or TRBV6-3 and TRBJ1-5; TCRdb indicates TRBD1, and absent DNA this call remains unverified. The CDR3 is 14 residues long. Germline CDR1 is MNHEY and CDR2 is SVGEGT. This chain's CDR3 is CASSSQGVSQPQHF.

The chain combines TRBV6-1 with TRBJ2-7; with no DNA, the TCRdb D assignment of TRBD1 cannot be verified. The CDR3 has 14 amino acids. CDR1 is MNHNS and CDR2 is SASEGT in the germline V gene. CDR3 residues: CASNPLGQADEQYF.

The chain links TRBV3-1 to TRBJ1-1. This CDR3 contains 13 residues. Germline values: CDR1 LGHDT, CDR2 YNNKEL (reference sequence). CDR3 in amino acids: CASSQVINTEAFF. The entire variable domain, with the rest obtained from reference TRBV3-1 and TRBJ1-1, is as follows: DTAVSQTPKYLVTQMGNDKSIKCEQNLGHDTMYWYKQDSKKFLKIMFSYNNKELIINETVPNRFSPKSPDKAHLNLHINSLELGDSAVYFCASSQVINTEAFFGQGTRLTVV.

The V call is TRBV10-3, the J call TRBJ2-1; TCRdb picks TRBD1, but there is no DNA to check that call. Germline V gives CDR1 ENHRY, CDR2 SYGVKD. This CDR3 has 12 amino acids. The CDR3 loop is CAISESPGEQFF.

CDR3 sequence reads: CASSLGSNQPQHF. J is TRBJ1-5 and V is TRBV5-1. CDR1 is SGHRS, CDR2 YFSETQ, per germline. The CDR3 has 13 residues.

The chain uses TRBV5-1 and TRBJ2-1; TCRdb selects TRBD2, and the lack of DNA leaves this call unchecked. The CDR3 runs to 16 residues. Germline values: CDR1 SGHRS, CDR2 YFSETQ. The CDR3: CASSFSSGSGGSEQFF.

The J gene is TRBJ2-7, the V gene TRBV12-3 or TRBV12-4. This CDR3 is built from 15 residues. The CDR3 loop reads CASRLYHLGDYEQYF.

V and J are TRBV28 and TRBJ1-4; TCRdb's assignment of TRBD1 cannot be checked, as there is no DNA. CDR3 length: 15 amino acids. Per the germline V gene, CDR1 is MDHEN and CDR2 is SYDVKM. CDR3 residues: CASSFIFWDSEKLFF.